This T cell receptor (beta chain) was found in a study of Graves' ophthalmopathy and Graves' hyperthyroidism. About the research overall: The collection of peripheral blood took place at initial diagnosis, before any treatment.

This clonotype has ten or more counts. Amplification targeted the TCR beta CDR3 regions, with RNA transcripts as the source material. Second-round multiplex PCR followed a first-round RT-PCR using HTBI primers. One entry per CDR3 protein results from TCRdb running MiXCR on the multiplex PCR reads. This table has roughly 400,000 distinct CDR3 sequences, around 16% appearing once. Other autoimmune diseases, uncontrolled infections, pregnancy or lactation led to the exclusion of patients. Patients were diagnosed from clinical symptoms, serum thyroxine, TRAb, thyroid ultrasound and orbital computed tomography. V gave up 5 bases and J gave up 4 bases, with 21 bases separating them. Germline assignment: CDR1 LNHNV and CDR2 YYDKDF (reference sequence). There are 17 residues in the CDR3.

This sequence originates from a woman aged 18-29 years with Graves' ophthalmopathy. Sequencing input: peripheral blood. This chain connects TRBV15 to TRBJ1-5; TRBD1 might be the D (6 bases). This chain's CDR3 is CATSFVKLTGRNQPQHF. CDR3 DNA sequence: TGTGCCACCAGCTTTGTCAAGTTGACAGGACGAAATCAGCCCCAGCATTTT. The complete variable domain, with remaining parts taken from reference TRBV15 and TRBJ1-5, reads DAMVIQNPRYQVTQFGKPVTLSCSQTLNHNVMYWYQQKSSQAPKLLFHYYDKDFNNEADTPDNFQSRRPNTSFCFLDIRSPGLGDTAMYLCATSFVKLTGRNQPQHFGDGTRLSIL.